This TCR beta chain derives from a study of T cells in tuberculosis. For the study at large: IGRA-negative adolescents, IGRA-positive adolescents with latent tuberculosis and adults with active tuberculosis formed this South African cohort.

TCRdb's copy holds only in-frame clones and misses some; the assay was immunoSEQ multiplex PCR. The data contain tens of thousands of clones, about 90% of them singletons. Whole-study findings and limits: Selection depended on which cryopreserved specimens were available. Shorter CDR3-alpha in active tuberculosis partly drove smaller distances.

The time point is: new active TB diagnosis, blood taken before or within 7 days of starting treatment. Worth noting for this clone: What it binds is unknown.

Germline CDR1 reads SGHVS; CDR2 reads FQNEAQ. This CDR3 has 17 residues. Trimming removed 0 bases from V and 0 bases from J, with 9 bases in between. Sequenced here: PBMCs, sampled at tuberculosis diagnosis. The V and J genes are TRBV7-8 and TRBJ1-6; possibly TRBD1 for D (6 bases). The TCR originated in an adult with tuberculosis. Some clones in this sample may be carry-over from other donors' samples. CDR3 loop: CASSLAGGGSYNSPLHF. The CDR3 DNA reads TGTGCCAGCAGCTTAGCGGGAGGGGGCTCCTATAATTCACCCCTCCACTTT.